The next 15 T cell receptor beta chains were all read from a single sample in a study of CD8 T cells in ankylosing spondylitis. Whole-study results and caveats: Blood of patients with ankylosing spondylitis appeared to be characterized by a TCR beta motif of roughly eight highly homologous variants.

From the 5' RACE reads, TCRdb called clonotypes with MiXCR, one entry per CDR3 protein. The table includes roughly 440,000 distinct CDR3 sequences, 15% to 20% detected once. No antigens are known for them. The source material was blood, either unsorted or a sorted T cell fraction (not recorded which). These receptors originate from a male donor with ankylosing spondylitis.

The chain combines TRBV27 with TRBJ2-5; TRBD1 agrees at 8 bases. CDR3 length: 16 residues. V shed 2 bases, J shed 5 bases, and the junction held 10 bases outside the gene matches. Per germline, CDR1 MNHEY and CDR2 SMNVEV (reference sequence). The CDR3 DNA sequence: TGTGCCAGCAGTTTAAAGGCGGACAGGGTGGGGGAGACCCAGTACTTC. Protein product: CASSLKADRVGETQYF.

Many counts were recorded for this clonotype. CDR3 sequence reads: CASSFGALYEQYF. As DNA, the CDR3 is TGTGCCAGCAGTTTTGGGGCCCTCTACGAGCAGTACTTC. This chain links TRBV12-3 or TRBV12-4 with TRBJ2-7, with TRBD1 as a possible D gene (5 bases). Between the trimmed V and J ends, which lost 3 bases and 3 bases, there was a span of 9 bases. The CDR3 runs 13 residues.

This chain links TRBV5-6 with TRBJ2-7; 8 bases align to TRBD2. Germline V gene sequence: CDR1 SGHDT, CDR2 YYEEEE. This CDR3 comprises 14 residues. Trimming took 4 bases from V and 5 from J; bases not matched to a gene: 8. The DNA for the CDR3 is TGTGCCAGCAGCGTCACCGGGACTAGGGACGAGCAGTACTTC. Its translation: CASSVTGTRDEQYF. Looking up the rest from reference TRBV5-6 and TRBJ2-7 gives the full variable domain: DAGVTQSPTHLIKTRGQQVTLRCSPKSGHDTVSWYQQALGQGPQFIFQYYEEEERQRGNFPDRFSGHQFPNYSSELNVNALLLGDSALYLCASSVTGTRDEQYFGPGTRLTVT.

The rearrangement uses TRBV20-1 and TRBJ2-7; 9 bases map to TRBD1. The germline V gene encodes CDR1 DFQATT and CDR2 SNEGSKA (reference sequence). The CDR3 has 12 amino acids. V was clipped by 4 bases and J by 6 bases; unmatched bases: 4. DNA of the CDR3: TGCAGTGCTACCCTGACAGGGGGCGAGCAGTACTTC. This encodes CSATLTGGEQYF.

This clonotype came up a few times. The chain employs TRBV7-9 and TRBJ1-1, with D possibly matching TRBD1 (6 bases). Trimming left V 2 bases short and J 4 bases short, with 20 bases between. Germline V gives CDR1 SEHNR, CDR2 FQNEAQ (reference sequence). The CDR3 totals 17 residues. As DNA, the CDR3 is TGTGCCAGCAGCTTATTGAGGAGGCAGGGGCGGGGCACTGAAGCTTTCTTT. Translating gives CASSLLRRQGRGTEAFF.

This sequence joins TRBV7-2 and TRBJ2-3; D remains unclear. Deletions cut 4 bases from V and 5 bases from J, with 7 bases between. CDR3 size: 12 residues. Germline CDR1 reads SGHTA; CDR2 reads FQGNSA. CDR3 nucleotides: TGTGCCAGCAGCTCGTATTTAGATACGCAGTATTTT. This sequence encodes CASSSYLDTQYF.

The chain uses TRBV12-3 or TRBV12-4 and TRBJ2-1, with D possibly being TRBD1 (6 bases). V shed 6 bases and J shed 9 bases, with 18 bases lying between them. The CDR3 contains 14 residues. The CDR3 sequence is CASRPNRESSEQFF. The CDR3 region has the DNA TGTGCCAGCAGACCGAACAGGGAATCAAGTGAGCAGTTCTTC.

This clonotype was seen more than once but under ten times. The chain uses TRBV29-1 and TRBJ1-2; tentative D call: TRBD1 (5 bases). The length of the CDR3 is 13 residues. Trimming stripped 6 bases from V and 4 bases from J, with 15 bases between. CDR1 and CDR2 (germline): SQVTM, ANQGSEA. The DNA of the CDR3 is TGCAGCGTGTCCAGGGAAGAGACCTATGGCTACACCTTC. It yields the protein CSVSREETYGYTF.

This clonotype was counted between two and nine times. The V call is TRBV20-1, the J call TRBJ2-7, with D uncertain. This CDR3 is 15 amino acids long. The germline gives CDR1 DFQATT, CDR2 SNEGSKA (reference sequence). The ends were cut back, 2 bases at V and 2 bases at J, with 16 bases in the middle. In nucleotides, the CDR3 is TGCAGTGCTAGATCTTCAGGTGGGGAAACCTACGAGCAGTACTTC. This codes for CSARSSGGETYEQYF.

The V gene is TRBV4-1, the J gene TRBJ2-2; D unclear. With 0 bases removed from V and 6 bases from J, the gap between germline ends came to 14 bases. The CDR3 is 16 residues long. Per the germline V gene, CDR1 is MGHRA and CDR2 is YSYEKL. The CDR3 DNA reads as TGCGCCAGCAGCCAAGATGGTGCGATGCTGGCCGGGGAGCTGTTTTTT. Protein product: CASSQDGAMLAGELFF.

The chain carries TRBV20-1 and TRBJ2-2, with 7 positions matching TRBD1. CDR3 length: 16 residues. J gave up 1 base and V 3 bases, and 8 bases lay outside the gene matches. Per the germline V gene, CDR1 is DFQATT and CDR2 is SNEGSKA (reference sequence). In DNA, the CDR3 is TGCAGTGCTAGGGTCCCGGGACAGATGAACACCGGGGAGCTGTTTTTT. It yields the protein CSARVPGQMNTGELFF.

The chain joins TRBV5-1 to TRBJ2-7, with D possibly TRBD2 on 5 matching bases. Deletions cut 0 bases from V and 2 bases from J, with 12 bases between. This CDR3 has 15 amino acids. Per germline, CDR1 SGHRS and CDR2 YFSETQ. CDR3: CASSLDDYPAYEQYF. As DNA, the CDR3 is TGCGCCAGCAGCTTGGACGACTACCCGGCCTACGAGCAGTACTTC. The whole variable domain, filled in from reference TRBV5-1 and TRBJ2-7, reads KAGVTQTPRYLIKTRGQQVTLSCSPISGHRSVSWYQQTPGQGLQFLFEYFSETQRNKGNFPGRFSGRQFSNSRSEMNVSTLELGDSALYLCASSLDDYPAYEQYFGPGTRLTVT.

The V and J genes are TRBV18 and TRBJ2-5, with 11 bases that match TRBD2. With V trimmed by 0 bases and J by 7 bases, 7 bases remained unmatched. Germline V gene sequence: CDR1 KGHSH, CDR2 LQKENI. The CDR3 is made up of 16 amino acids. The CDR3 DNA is TGTGCCAGCTCACCACCCGCACTAGCGGGAGTGGTGACCCAGTACTTC. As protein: CASSPPALAGVVTQYF.

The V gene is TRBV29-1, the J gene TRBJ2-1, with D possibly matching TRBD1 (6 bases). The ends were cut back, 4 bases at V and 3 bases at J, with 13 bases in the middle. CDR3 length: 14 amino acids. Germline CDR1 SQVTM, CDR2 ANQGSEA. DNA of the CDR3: TGCAGCGTTGTATGGGGGCGAGGCTACAATGAGCAGTTCTTC. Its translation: CSVVWGRGYNEQFF.

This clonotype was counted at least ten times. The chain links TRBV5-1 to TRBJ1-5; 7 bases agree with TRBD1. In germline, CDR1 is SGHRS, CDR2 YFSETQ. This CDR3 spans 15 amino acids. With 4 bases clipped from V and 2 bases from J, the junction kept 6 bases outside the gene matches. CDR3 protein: CASSVSGTGNQPQHF. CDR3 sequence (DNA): TGCGCCAGCAGCGTTTCCGGGACAGGCAATCAGCCCCAGCATTTT. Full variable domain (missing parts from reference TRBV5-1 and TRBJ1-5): KAGVTQTPRYLIKTRGQQVTLSCSPISGHRSVSWYQQTPGQGLQFLFEYFSETQRNKGNFPGRFSGRQFSNSRSEMNVSTLELGDSALYLCASSVSGTGNQPQHFGDGTRLSIL.